The next 5 T cell receptor beta chains were all read from a single sample in a study of vaccination and CD4 T cells after COVID-19. These receptors have no identified antigens. Sequenced with the Oncomine TCR Beta short-read assay was DNA taken from cultured CD4+ T cells. From the PCR reads, TCRdb called clonotypes with MiXCR, one entry per CDR3 protein. The data hold around 16,000 distinct CDR3 sequences, with roughly 56% observed a single time. Noted treatment: roughly ten-day PBMC culture with coronavirus spike peptide pools or control peptides (ViraFEST assay). The source material was CD4+ T cells from blood, cultured in vitro. Receptors originate from a human donor who had recovered from COVID-19.

This clonotype was observed a few times. The CDR3 nucleotides are TGTGCCAGCAGTTTTGGGGCAGGCCGAAGGAACACTGAAGCTTTCTTT. Protein sequence: CASSFGAGRRNTEAFF. The chain recombines TRBV27 with TRBJ1-1, with a possible D match to TRBD1 (5 bases). With 3 bases removed from V and 1 base from J, the gap between germline ends came to 15 bases. Germline values: CDR1 MNHEY, CDR2 SMNVEV (reference sequence). The CDR3 covers 16 residues.

The chain is built from TRBV7-2 and TRBJ1-2; D may be TRBD1 (6 bases). Germline-derived CDR1 and CDR2 are SGHTA and FQGNSA. The CDR3 is 12 residues long. The CDR3 sequence: CASTLEGDGYTF. The CDR3 DNA reads as TGTGCTTCGACACTCGAGGGGGATGGCTACACCTTC.

This clonotype was detected a few times. V gene TRBV28 combines with J gene TRBJ1-2; 7 bases fit TRBD1. With V trimmed by 6 bases and J by 8 bases, 9 bases remained unmatched. Germline V gene lookup returns CDR1 MDHEN and CDR2 SYDVKM. The CDR3 sequence is 13 residues long. CDR3: CASRRGGSRGYTF. The CDR3 DNA follows: TGTGCCAGCAGGCGAGGGGGCTCTCGGGGCTACACCTTC.

This clonotype was picked up one time. The V call is TRBV12-3 or TRBV12-4, the J call TRBJ1-1; D is ambiguous. This CDR3 has 14 residues. Trimming removed 3 bases at V and 4 bases at J, with 12 bases between. DNA of the CDR3: TGTGCCAGCAGTTTTTCGGGTGGAGGCACTGAAGCTTTCTTT. Protein: CASSFSGGGTEAFF.

The rearrangement uses TRBV19 and TRBJ1-1; D remains ambiguous. This CDR3 contains 14 residues. The germline V and J ends were trimmed by 6 bases and 0 bases, with 11 bases remaining between them. In germline, CDR1 is LNHDA, CDR2 SQIVND (reference sequence). CDR3 protein: CASSSVLLNTEAFF. DNA of the CDR3: TGTGCCAGTAGCTCGGTCTTGCTGAACACTGAAGCTTTCTTT.